The 9 T cell receptor beta chains given below trace back to one sample, sequenced in a study of beta chain features in type 1 diabetes. Reverse transcription of all isolated RNA meant that expressed TCRB transcripts were sequenced. The method was immunoSEQ multiplex PCR; TCRdb's version includes in-frame clones alone and lacks a portion of them. There are 400,000 to 500,000 clones in the sample; approximately 15% occur only once, and 0.03% to 0.04% lies in the top ten. Sequenced: naive CD4+ T cells from blood. These receptor sequences come from a man aged 25 to 40 in good health.

This clone showed up just a few times. The J gene is TRBJ1-3, the V gene TRBV7-9, with D uncertain. Germline assignment: CDR1 SEHNR and CDR2 FQNEAQ (reference sequence). The CDR3 spans 14 residues. The V and J ends lost 0 bases and 0 bases respectively, with 3 bases between them. CDR3 protein: CASSLAGSGNTIYF. In nucleotides, the CDR3 is TGTGCCAGCAGCTTAGCCGGCTCTGGAAACACCATATATTTT.

The rearrangement links TRBV9 to TRBJ2-1; 9 nucleotides match TRBD1. From germline, CDR1 is SGDLS and CDR2 YYNGEE. The junction had 9 bases not matched to a gene; V was cut back by 0 bases and J by 5 bases. The CDR3 loop spans 17 amino acids. The CDR3 here is CASSVALGQGINNEQFF. CDR3 bases: TGTGCCAGCAGCGTAGCCCTCGGACAGGGGATCAACAATGAGCAGTTCTTC. Full variable domain (outside the CDR3, taken from reference TRBV9 and TRBJ2-1): DSGVTQTPKHLITATGQRVTLRCSPRSGDLSVYWYQQSLDQGLQFLIQYYNGEERAKGNILERFSAQQFPDLHSELNLSSLELGDSALYFCASSVALGQGINNEQFFGPGTRLTVL.

This clone showed up just once. CDR3 in amino acids: CAWRAALNSYNEQFF. The CDR3 DNA is TGTGCCTGGAGAGCGGCCCTGAACTCCTACAATGAGCAGTTCTTC. The chain uses TRBV30 and TRBJ2-1, with D possibly being TRBD2 (5 bases). The V gene lost 3 bases and the J gene lost 0 bases, with 12 bases spanning the gap. Germline V gives CDR1 GTSNPN, CDR2 SVGIG (reference sequence). This CDR3 is 15 amino acids long.

The chain is built from TRBV21-1 and TRBJ2-7; TRBD2, the D gene given by the table, was not confirmed from the DNA. TRBV21-1 is deemed a pseudogene. The CDR3 covers 14 residues. This CDR3 is CASSVTSGSYEQYV. In DNA form, the CDR3 reads TGTGCCAGCAGTGTGACTAGCGGGAGTTACGAGCAGTACGTC.

This clone was observed a few times. The chain combines TRBV12-5 with TRBJ1-1, with TRBD1 matching 7 bases. The germline V gene has CDR1 LGHNT and CDR2 FRNRAP. Trimming took 1 base from V and 7 from J; bases not matched to a gene: 3. The CDR3 loop spans 13 amino acids. The CDR3 region has the DNA TGTGCTAGTGGTTTGGGAACAGGGGATGAAGCTTTCTTT. This sequence encodes CASGLGTGDEAFF.

J is TRBJ2-3 and V is TRBV25-1; 7 bases align to TRBD1. The J segment lost 2 bases and the V segment lost 5 bases, leaving 10 bases of the junction unmatched. The CDR3 is 16 amino acids. CDR1 and CDR2 (germline): MGHDK, SYGVNS. CDR3 protein: CASSTLTGFLTDTQYF. The CDR3, as DNA: TGTGCCAGCAGTACCCTGACAGGGTTCCTCACAGATACGCAGTATTTT.

The chain couples TRBV5-1 to TRBJ1-4; D not resolved. Germline-derived CDR1 and CDR2 are SGHRS and YFSETQ. The CDR3 is 14 residues long. The germline V and J ends were trimmed by 0 bases and 7 bases, with 10 bases remaining between them. Written as DNA, the CDR3 is TGCGCCAGCAGCTTGGCCCCTCAGAGTGAAAAACTGTTTTTT. Its protein product is CASSLAPQSEKLFF.

The genes are TRBV18 and TRBJ1-1; 7 bases line up with TRBD1. CDR3 size: 15 residues. Looked up from germline, CDR1 is KGHSH and CDR2 is LQKENI. Germline trimming cut 6 bases from V and 0 bases from J; bases unmatched to any gene: 7. The CDR3 region has the DNA TGTGCCAGCTCTCGCTCAGGGGGGATGAACACTGAAGCTTTCTTT. Translated, it gives CASSRSGGMNTEAFF.

This clone was seen only a few times. The rearrangement links TRBV7-2 to TRBJ2-5, with D possibly matching TRBD1 (6 bases). Trimming cost V 5 bases and J 1 base, with 14 bases left between them. The CDR3 is 15 residues long. CDR1 is SGHTA and CDR2 is FQGNSA in the germline V gene. CDR3 nucleotides: TGTGCCAGCAGCCGAGGGGGACAAGCCCAAGAGACCCAGTACTTC. Translating gives CASSRGGQAQETQYF.